The T cell receptor (beta chain) under discussion was sequenced for a study of cytomegalovirus exposure and HLA in healthy donors. The study's findings and limits: 164 TCR beta chains were listed as cytomegalovirus-associated. Rare TCR sequences dominated, though some public TCRs recurred in many donors. It was reportedly the case that the classifier diagnosed cytomegalovirus status with high specificity and sensitivity.

This CDR3 region has 16 residues. Germline V lookup: CDR1 SGHTA, CDR2 FQGNSA. The V and J ends lost 2 bases and 6 bases respectively, with 16 bases between them. Concerning this clone: Antigen specificity is unknown.

Measured with immunoSEQ multiplex PCR; TCRdb has only the in-frame clones, and not every one. Counted here are 150,000 to 180,000 clones, about 86% occurring once; the ten biggest clones make up 20% to 25%. The sequence came from a man younger than 35 in good health and CMV-seropositive. The sample consisted of PBMCs. The chain is built from TRBV7-2 and TRBJ2-2, with D perhaps TRBD2 (5 bases). The CDR3 nucleotides read TGTGCCAGCAGCTTAATAAGCTATCCGGGGTCCGGGGAGCTGTTTTTT. Encoded protein: CASSLISYPGSGELFF.